This T cell receptor (beta chain) is drawn from a study of early T cells in non-severe SARS-CoV-2 infection. Study information: Whole-blood bulk RNA, unsorted, was sequenced, and chains were unpaired.

This clonotype showed up many times. Its antigen is still unknown. The ends were cut back, 0 bases at V and 2 bases at J, with 11 bases in the middle. The CDR3 is made up of 15 amino acids. Germline CDR1 and CDR2: MNHEY and SVGAGI. Tagging with unique molecular identifiers was applied to individual cDNA molecules. Each CDR3 protein is one row after TCRdb ran MiXCR on the 5' RACE reads. This table holds about 28,000 distinct CDR3 sequences, roughly 4.6% found once. The study, taken as a whole, reports: Matching with VDJdb favored anti-spike CD8 responses (missing private and CD4 specificities).

The TCR sequence derives from an adult who was a healthcare worker with PCR-confirmed SARS-CoV-2 infection or an uninfected control (not recorded which). The chain recombines TRBV6-5 with TRBJ2-7; D might be TRBD1 (6 bases). The material was whole blood, obtained at baseline. The CDR3 here is CASSYSEDSPYEQYF. The CDR3 DNA reads TGTGCCAGCAGTTACTCGGAGGACAGTCCCTACGAGCAGTACTTC.